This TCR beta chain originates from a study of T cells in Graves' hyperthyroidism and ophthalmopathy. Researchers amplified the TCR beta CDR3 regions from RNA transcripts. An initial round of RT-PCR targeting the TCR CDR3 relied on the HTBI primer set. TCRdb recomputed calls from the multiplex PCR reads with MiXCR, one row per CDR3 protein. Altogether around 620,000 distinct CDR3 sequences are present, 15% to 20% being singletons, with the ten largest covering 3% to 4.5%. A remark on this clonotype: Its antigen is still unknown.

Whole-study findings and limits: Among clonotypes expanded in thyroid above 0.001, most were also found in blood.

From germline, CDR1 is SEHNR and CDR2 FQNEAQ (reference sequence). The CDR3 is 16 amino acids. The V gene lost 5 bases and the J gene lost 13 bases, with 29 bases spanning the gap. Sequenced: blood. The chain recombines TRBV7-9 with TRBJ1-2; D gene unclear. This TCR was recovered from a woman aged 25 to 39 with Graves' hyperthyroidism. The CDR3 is CASSPLDSIPNSAGTF. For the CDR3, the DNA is TGTGCCAGCAGCCCACTAGACTCTATCCCAAATTCAGCGGGCACCTTC.